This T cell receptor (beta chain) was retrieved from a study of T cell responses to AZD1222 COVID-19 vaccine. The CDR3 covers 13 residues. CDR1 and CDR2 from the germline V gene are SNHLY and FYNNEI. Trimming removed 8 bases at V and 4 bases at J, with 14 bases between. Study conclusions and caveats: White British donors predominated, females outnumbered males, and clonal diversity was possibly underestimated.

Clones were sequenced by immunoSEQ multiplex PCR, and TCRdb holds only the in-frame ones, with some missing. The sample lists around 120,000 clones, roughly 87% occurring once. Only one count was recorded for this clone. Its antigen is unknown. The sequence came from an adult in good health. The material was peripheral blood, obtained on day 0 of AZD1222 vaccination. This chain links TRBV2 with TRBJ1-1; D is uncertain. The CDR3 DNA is TGTGCCAGCTCTGACCGGGAGGGCACTGAAGCTTTCTTT. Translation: CASSDREGTEAFF.